This T cell receptor (beta chain) derives from a study of blood T cell repertoires in COVID-19. Trimming shortened V by 4 bases and J by 5 bases, and 12 bases separated the two germline ends. The CDR3 spans 13 residues. The germline V gene encodes CDR1 SGHRS and CDR2 YFSETQ. Assay used: immunoSEQ multiplex PCR; TCRdb lists only in-frame clones, some missing. The table has some 270,000 clones, 80% to 85% seen once. This chain joins TRBV5-1 and TRBJ2-5; D possibly corresponds to TRBD2 (6 bases). The sequenced material came from peripheral blood. The sequence was obtained from an older person with COVID-19, enrolled during active disease. Here the CDR3 reads CASSRESGETQYF. The DNA of the CDR3 is TGCGCCAGCAGCCGAGAAAGCGGGGAGACCCAGTACTTC.